A selection of T cell receptor beta chains follows, all from one sample in a study of early T cells in non-severe SARS-CoV-2 infection. TCRdb redid the calling of the 5' RACE reads with MiXCR, one entry per CDR3 protein. In the table there are some 46,000 distinct CDR3 sequences, roughly 10% of which are singletons. Sample: whole blood. The source is an adult who was a healthcare worker with PCR-confirmed SARS-CoV-2 infection or an uninfected control (not recorded which). The CDR3 runs from the conserved cysteine through the conserved F or W. The D gene is left open where the match is weak. Where a row states a size, it is once, few, many or the class of an expanded clone; other rows omit it.

j_call v_call clone_size d_call cdr3_aa cdr3_nt
TRBJ2-1 TRBV11-2 many TRBD2 CASSLLAGAMNEQFF TGTGCCAGCAGCTTACTAGCGGGAGCGATGAATGAGCAGTTCTTC
TRBJ2-3 TRBV20-1 . . CSASTVDTQYF TGCAGTGCTAGCACAGTGGATACGCAGTATTTT
TRBJ2-5 TRBV5-4 . TRBD1 CASSLAGTGGTKTQYF TGTGCCAGCAGCTTGGCCGGGACAGGGGGCACGAAGACCCAGTACTTC
TRBJ2-3 TRBV27 many . CASSGTRGRTDTQYF TGTGCCAGCAGTGGAACTAGGGGACGCACAGATACGCAGTATTTT
TRBJ2-1 TRBV6-1 . TRBD2 CASSERLANNEQFF TGTGCCAGCAGTGAGCGACTAGCCAACAATGAGCAGTTCTTC
TRBJ1-4 TRBV7-2 few . CASSFRGTNEKLFF TGTGCCAGCAGCTTCCGGGGAACTAATGAAAAACTGTTTTTT
TRBJ2-1 TRBV12-3/TRBV12-4 many TRBD2 CASSRLARDEQFF TGTGCCAGCAGTAGACTAGCTCGCGATGAGCAGTTCTTC
TRBJ2-7 TRBV4-2 many . CASSQESSAGSSYEQYF TGTGCCAGCAGCCAAGAAAGTTCGGCGGGGAGCTCCTACGAGCAGTACTTC
TRBJ2-2 TRBV30 few . CAWSPAGVGGELFF TGTGCCTGGAGTCCCGCAGGAGTGGGCGGGGAGCTGTTTTTT
TRBJ2-1 TRBV4-3 few . CASRGPGMLFF TGCGCCAGCAGGGGACCCGGGATGTTGTTCTTC
TRBJ1-1 TRBV5-8 . . CASSSRGVVTEAFF TGTGCCAGCAGCTCCAGGGGTGTTGTCACTGAAGCTTTCTTT
TRBJ2-3 TRBV21-1 many . CASSKAEVTQYF TGTGCCAGCAGCAAAGCGGAGGTTACGCAGTATTTT
TRBJ2-1 TRBV6-2/TRBV6-3 many . CASSAFRYNEQFF TGTGCCAGCAGCGCCTTTCGGTACAATGAGCAGTTCTTC
TRBJ1-1 TRBV7-9 many TRBD1 CASSHLEGGASGTEAFF TGTGCCAGCAGCCACTTGGAAGGGGGCGCGTCAGGGACTGAAGCTTTCTTT
TRBJ2-7 TRBV28 many . CATRIGEDEQYF TGTGCCACCAGGATCGGGGAGGACGAGCAGTACTTC
TRBJ2-7 TRBV4-2 many TRBD2 CASSQELAGVWEQYF TGTGCCAGCAGCCAAGAGCTAGCGGGAGTATGGGAGCAGTACTTC
TRBJ2-5 TRBV5-8 many . CASSARRGLETQYF TGTGCCAGCAGCGCCCGACGGGGGCTGGAGACCCAGTACTTC
TRBJ2-6 TRBV12-5 many . CASGLDTQGSGANVLTF TGTGCTAGTGGTTTGGACACACAGGGCTCTGGGGCCAACGTCCTGACTTTC
TRBJ2-7 TRBV2 many TRBD1 CASSRTGVSYEQYF TGTGCCAGCAGTAGGACAGGGGTCTCCTACGAGCAGTACTTC
TRBJ2-7 TRBV28 many . CASSLASEVQYF TGTGCCAGCAGTTTAGCTAGCGAGGTGCAGTACTTC
TRBJ2-7 TRBV15 many TRBD2 CATSRGAGSNEQYF TGTGCCACCAGCAGAGGAGCGGGATCGAACGAGCAGTACTTC
TRBJ2-7 TRBV27 . TRBD2 CASSLSTGTSGYEQYF TGTGCCAGCAGTTTATCGACGGGGACTAGCGGCTACGAGCAGTACTTC
TRBJ2-7 TRBV27 few . CASSLQGGLREQYF TGTGCCAGCAGTTTACAAGGGGGGTTGAGGGAGCAGTACTTC
TRBJ2-1 TRBV4-3 . . CASSQVPGLTMNEQFF TGCGCCAGCAGCCAAGTTCCGGGACTGACAATGAATGAGCAGTTCTTC
TRBJ2-7 TRBV6-2/TRBV6-3 . . CVSRPGQSYEQYF TGTGTCAGCAGACCCGGACAGTCCTACGAGCAGTACTTC
TRBJ2-1 TRBV20-1 . . CSARRLALPSSYNEQFF TGCAGTGCTAGGCGGCTAGCCCTACCGAGCTCCTACAATGAGCAGTTCTTC
TRBJ2-5 TRBV6-2/TRBV6-3 many . CASSYEGRVPETQYF TGTGCCAGCAGTTACGAGGGCAGGGTCCCAGAGACCCAGTACTTC
TRBJ2-1 TRBV28 few . CASSLPGEQFF TGTGCCAGCAGTTTACCGGGGGAGCAGTTCTTC
TRBJ2-7 TRBV6-1 . . CASSEIYSYEQYF TGTGCCAGCAGTGAAATCTACTCCTACGAGCAGTACTTC
TRBJ2-7 TRBV3-1 . . CASSPTGIWYEQYF TGTGCCAGCAGCCCAACTGGGATTTGGTACGAGCAGTACTTC
TRBJ1-5 TRBV7-2 many . CASSLEQDTWDQPQHF TGTGCCAGCAGCTTAGAGCAGGACACCTGGGATCAGCCCCAGCATTTT
TRBJ1-5 TRBV6-5 few . CASSSARSNQPQHF TGTGCCAGCAGTTCTGCCCGGAGCAATCAGCCCCAGCATTTT
TRBJ2-4 TRBV7-2 many . CASSYRDVQYF TGTGCCAGCAGCTACCGGGACGTTCAGTACTTC
TRBJ1-1 TRBV24-1 many TRBD1 CATSDGQGREAFF TGTGCCACCAGTGACGGACAGGGGCGAGAAGCTTTCTTT
TRBJ2-7 TRBV3-1 . . CASSQDARAEQYF TGTGCCAGCAGCCAAGATGCGAGGGCTGAGCAGTACTTC
TRBJ2-7 TRBV9 many TRBD1 CASSVTGGSGEQYF TGTGCCAGCAGCGTAACAGGGGGCTCAGGGGAGCAGTACTTC
TRBJ1-1 TRBV28 . . CASSIQGRNTEAFF TGTGCCAGCAGTATACAGGGTCGGAACACTGAAGCTTTCTTT
TRBJ2-7 TRBV3-1 . TRBD2 CASSQGPLAGTYEQYF TGTGCCAGCAGCCAAGGGCCCCTAGCGGGAACCTACGAGCAGTACTTC
TRBJ2-1 TRBV4-2 few TRBD2 CASSPGLAGYNEQFF TGTGCCAGCAGCCCCGGACTAGCGGGCTACAATGAGCAGTTCTTC
TRBJ2-5 TRBV29-1 few . CSVALSQETQYF TGCAGCGTTGCCCTTTCACAAGAGACCCAGTACTTC
TRBJ2-1 TRBV9 few TRBD2 CASSPPSGSDSYNEQFF TGTGCCAGCAGCCCACCTAGCGGGAGTGATTCCTACAATGAGCAGTTCTTC
TRBJ1-2 TRBV6-2/TRBV6-3 many . CASSQNQGNSNYGYTF TGTGCCAGCAGTCAAAACCAGGGGAACTCTAACTATGGCTACACCTTC
TRBJ2-7 TRBV7-2 many . CASSLAQLNYEQYF TGTGCCAGCAGCTTAGCACAGCTTAACTACGAGCAGTACTTC
TRBJ1-2 TRBV3-1 many . CASSQDSTGGYTF TGTGCCAGCAGCCAAGATAGTACGGGTGGCTACACCTTC
TRBJ1-2 TRBV27 many TRBD1 CASSPYRGTRHTF TGTGCCAGCAGTCCGTACAGGGGGACCCGTCACACCTTC
TRBJ1-1 TRBV28 many . CASSAGPGVAFF TGTGCCAGCAGTGCCGGTCCCGGGGTAGCTTTCTTT
TRBJ2-7 TRBV19 many TRBD2 CASSITAGILNEQYF TGTGCCAGTAGTATCACAGCGGGAATATTAAACGAGCAGTACTTC
TRBJ2-7 TRBV28 many TRBD1 CASREGRDSQVYEQYF TGTGCCAGCAGAGAGGGTCGGGACAGTCAAGTCTACGAGCAGTACTTC
TRBJ2-2 TRBV12-3/TRBV12-4 many TRBD2 CASSFNVAGGRENGELFF TGTGCCAGCAGTTTTAATGTAGCGGGAGGCCGTGAGAACGGGGAGCTGTTTTTT
TRBJ1-5 TRBV12-3/TRBV12-4 many . CASSSDVYNQPQHF TGTGCCAGCAGCTCGGACGTCTACAATCAGCCCCAGCATTTT
TRBJ2-7 TRBV9 many . CASSVGVGIFYEQYF TGTGCCAGCAGCGTAGGAGTCGGGATCTTCTACGAGCAGTACTTC